This T cell receptor beta chain was recovered during a study of vaccination effects on CD4 cells after COVID-19. Sequencing was performed with immunoSEQ multiplex PCR; in TCRdb, only in-frame clones are kept and a portion is missing. In the table there are roughly 43,000 clones, around 74% of which are singletons. Germline V lookup: CDR1 SGHNT, CDR2 YYREEE (reference sequence). CDR3 length equals 16 residues. The ends were cut back, 3 bases at V and 7 bases at J, with 21 bases in the middle. This clone was seen once. Its antigen is unknown. Pools of viral peptides were used by the ViraFEST assay to expand antigen-specific CD4+ T cells ahead of sequencing. Following 10 days of culture, CD4+ T cells were isolated. All participants had two doses of either the BNT162b2 or mRNA-1273 vaccine. PBMC cultures contained two million cells per well, approximately 11 IU/ml IL-2 and about 9.7 ug/ml peptides. Cultures had half their medium replaced with IL-2 medium on days 3 and 7.

The clonotype comes from a human donor who received a COVID-19 vaccine. The sample consisted of CD4+ T cells from PBMCs cultured with HCoV-OC43 spike peptides, taken after COVID-19 vaccination. As for subset: HCoV-OC43 spike overlapping peptide pool stimulation. The chain has TRBV5-4 and TRBJ2-3; D is possibly TRBD1 or TRBD2 (5 bases each). DNA for the CDR3: TGTGCCAGCAGCTCTACCGGGACCACGGGTTCGAATACGCAGTATTTT. Its translation is CASSSTGTTGSNTQYF.